Below, 23 T cell receptor beta chains from the same sample are listed, as sequenced in a study of early T cells in non-severe SARS-CoV-2 infection. TCRdb reprocessed the 5' RACE reads with MiXCR, giving one entry per CDR3 protein. The sample has just under 60,000 distinct CDR3 sequences, less than 9.5% seen once. What was sequenced was whole blood. These receptors were collected from an adult who was a healthcare worker with PCR-confirmed SARS-CoV-2 infection or an uninfected control (not recorded which).

In this sample, this clonotype turned up a few times. This chain links TRBV11-2 with TRBJ2-7; 7 bases match TRBD1. This CDR3 is 14 amino acids long. V shed 5 bases and J 2 bases; nucleotides not matched to a gene: 6. Germline lookup yields CDR1 SGHAT and CDR2 FQNNGV. CDR3 nucleotide sequence: TGTGCCAGCAGCGCCGGGACAGCTACCTACGAGCAGTACTTC. Translated: CASSAGTATYEQYF.

This clonotype occurred a few times. The gene calls are TRBV28 and TRBJ2-5; D may correspond to TRBD1 or TRBD2 (5 bases each). The V and J ends lost 3 bases and 5 bases respectively, with 10 bases between them. Germline CDR1 MDHEN, CDR2 SYDVKM. The CDR3 is made up of 13 amino acids. DNA of the CDR3: TGTGCCAGCAGTTTGGAAGGGGACGAGACCCAGTACTTC. This gives the protein CASSLEGDETQYF.

This clonotype was recorded many times. The chain joins TRBV9 to TRBJ2-6; unclear D gene. The CDR3 is 14 residues long. Trimming left V 4 bases short and J 3 bases short, with 8 bases between. Germline V lookup: CDR1 SGDLS, CDR2 YYNGEE. This CDR3 is CASSPLDGANVLTF. In DNA form, the CDR3 reads TGTGCCAGCAGCCCACTTGATGGGGCCAACGTCCTGACTTTC.

V usage is TRBV19 and J usage is TRBJ1-5, with TRBD1 identical over 7 bases. The CDR3 is 15 residues long. Germline assignment: CDR1 LNHDA and CDR2 SQIVND (reference sequence). Trimming took 5 bases from V and 1 from J; bases not matched to a gene: 5. The DNA for the CDR3 is TGTGCCAGTAGTTTGACAGGGCCAAGCAATCAGCCCCAGCATTTT. The encoded protein is CASSLTGPSNQPQHF.

This clonotype was seen at least ten times. J is TRBJ2-3 and V is TRBV27, with unresolved D. CDR1 and CDR2 (germline): MNHEY, SMNVEV (reference sequence). The V end was cut by 3 bases, the J end by 2 bases, with 12 bases between. This CDR3 is built from 15 residues. CDR3 in DNA: TGTGCCAGCAGTTTGAGCCACCCTTACACAGATACGCAGTATTTT. Translating it yields CASSLSHPYTDTQYF.

This clonotype was counted only a few times. The V and J genes are TRBV5-1 and TRBJ2-1, with no clear D. There are 15 residues in the CDR3. V lost 0 bases and J 0 bases, leaving 7 bases between the germline ends. Germline assignment: CDR1 SGHRS and CDR2 YFSETQ. The CDR3 nucleotides are TGCGCCAGCAGCTTGGCCAGCAACTCCTACAATGAGCAGTTCTTC. It is translated as CASSLASNSYNEQFF.

The chain carries TRBV24-1 and TRBJ2-2, with D possibly TRBD1 on 5 matching bases. This CDR3 spans 14 amino acids. V was clipped by 3 bases and J by 5 bases, with 9 bases between them. Germline V lookup: CDR1 KGHDR, CDR2 SFDVKD. The CDR3 region has the DNA TGTGCCACCAGTGATCGGACACTTACCGGGGAGCTGTTTTTT. It translates to CATSDRTLTGELFF.

This clonotype was detected many times. V gene TRBV24-1 combines with J gene TRBJ1-1, with 10 bases fitting TRBD1. The CDR3 contains 16 residues. CDR1 and CDR2 from the germline V gene are KGHDR and SFDVKD. The junction had 6 bases not matched to a gene; V was cut back by 5 bases and J by 1 base. The CDR3 loop is CATSGPGTGANTEAFF. CDR3 bases: TGTGCCACCAGTGGTCCCGGGACAGGGGCGAACACTGAAGCTTTCTTT.

This clonotype was observed many times. The chain couples TRBV7-8 to TRBJ1-1; D might be TRBD1 (5 bases). Germline V CDR1 and CDR2: SGHVS, FQNEAQ. The CDR3 loop spans 15 amino acids. The V end lost 1 base, the J end lost 4 bases, and 13 bases lay between the germline ends. The DNA of the CDR3 is TGTGCCAGCAGCTTAGGGGGACCTGGGTTCACTGAAGCTTTCTTT. Protein sequence: CASSLGGPGFTEAFF.

The CDR3 spells CASRPLDPPTYEQYF. The CDR3 bases are TGTGCCAGCAGACCCTTAGATCCACCCACCTACGAGCAGTACTTC. This chain links TRBV28 with TRBJ2-7; D is undetermined. V was shortened by 6 bases and J by 2 bases, with 17 bases between the two germline ends. The CDR3 spans 15 residues. Looked up from germline, CDR1 is MDHEN and CDR2 is SYDVKM.

Only a few counts were recorded for this clonotype. The chain has TRBV14 and TRBJ2-3, with D perhaps matching TRBD2 (5 bases). V lost 3 bases, J lost 2 bases, and 9 bases lay in between. The CDR3 spans 14 residues. The germline CDR1 and CDR2 sequences are SGHDN and FVKESK. CDR3 in amino acids: CASSHGGPTDTQYF. DNA of the CDR3: TGTGCCAGCAGCCACGGCGGGCCCACAGATACGCAGTATTTT.

This clonotype was counted many times. The V call is TRBV6-1, the J call TRBJ2-3, with D possibly called TRBD1 or TRBD2 (6 bases each). Germline V gene lookup returns CDR1 MNHNS and CDR2 SASEGT. Trimming cost V 7 bases and J 5 bases, with 13 bases left between them. The CDR3 has 13 residues. DNA of the CDR3: TGTGCCAGCATATGGGGGCGGGAAGATACGCAGTATTTT. Amino acids: CASIWGREDTQYF.

The chain employs TRBV20-1 and TRBJ2-2; 9 nucleotides match TRBD2. V was pared by 5 bases and J by 0 bases, with 7 bases of the junction left unmatched. This CDR3 has 16 residues. Germline-derived CDR1 and CDR2 are DFQATT and SNEGSKA (reference sequence). The CDR3 sequence: CSAPLAGWSNTGELFF. CDR3 DNA sequence: TGCAGTGCTCCCCTAGCGGGATGGTCGAACACCGGGGAGCTGTTTTTT.

This clonotype was recorded many times. V gene TRBV29-1 combines with J gene TRBJ2-5; D uncertain. Deletions cut 1 base from V and 2 bases from J, with 17 bases between. The CDR3 sequence is 16 residues long. Germline lookup yields CDR1 SQVTM and CDR2 ANQGSEA. CDR3 sequence: CSVEGISPVIQETQYF. As DNA, the CDR3 is TGCAGCGTTGAAGGTATCTCGCCAGTAATTCAAGAGACCCAGTACTTC.

This clonotype showed up many times. V is TRBV2 and J is TRBJ1-5; no firm D call. The length of the CDR3 is 15 residues. Looked up from germline, CDR1 is SNHLY and CDR2 is FYNNEI. V lost 7 bases and J 4 bases, leaving 17 bases between the germline ends. Here the CDR3 DNA reads TGTGCCAGCAACCGGGAAGGACGGGCTAATCAGCCCCAGCATTTT. This sequence encodes CASNREGRANQPQHF.

Written as DNA, the CDR3 is TGCGCCAGCAGTTTAGGACTAGCCCCCTACGAGCAGTACTTC. It specifies CASSLGLAPYEQYF. J is TRBJ2-7 and V is TRBV10-1; 8 nucleotides agree with TRBD2. The CDR3 is 14 amino acids. Germline CDR1 WNHNN, CDR2 SYGVQD (reference sequence). Losses at the gene ends were 5 bases for V and 2 bases for J; bases not matched to a gene: 5.

V is TRBV3-1 and J is TRBJ2-3, with D maybe TRBD1 (5 bases). Between the trimmed V and J ends, which lost 3 bases and 4 bases, there was a span of 14 bases. Germline V gives CDR1 LGHDT, CDR2 YNNKEL (reference sequence). CDR3 length: 15 amino acids. Here the CDR3 DNA reads TGTGCCAGCAGCCACCCCGACAGCGTGGCAGATACGCAGTATTTT. This gives the protein CASSHPDSVADTQYF.

CDR3 nucleotides: TGTGCCAGCAGCCGGGACACTAGGCGGACTGAAGCTTTCTTT. Protein product: CASSRDTRRTEAFF. The genes are TRBV11-2 and TRBJ1-1, with TRBD1 as a possible D gene (6 bases). Trimming stripped 5 bases from V and 5 bases from J, with 15 bases between. Germline loops: CDR1 SGHAT, CDR2 FQNNGV. This CDR3 is 14 amino acids long. The whole variable domain, remainder taken from reference TRBV11-2 and TRBJ1-1, is EAGVAQSPRYKIIEKRQSVAFWCNPISGHATLYWYQQILGQGPKLLIQFQNNGVVDDSQLPKDRFSAERLKGVDSTLKIQPAKLEDSAVYLCASSRDTRRTEAFFGQGTRLTVV.

V gene TRBV6-6 combines with J gene TRBJ2-1; D is undetermined. The CDR3 sequence is 16 residues long. V lost 5 bases, J lost 8 bases, and 22 bases lay in between. Germline-derived CDR1 and CDR2 are MNHNY and SVGAGI (reference sequence). CDR3 loop: CASSQYPPGVVYEQFF. CDR3 in DNA: TGTGCCAGCAGTCAATATCCCCCAGGAGTGGTCTATGAGCAGTTCTTC.

In this sample, this clonotype turned up a few times. J is TRBJ1-2 and V is TRBV29-1, with 7 positions matching TRBD1. The CDR3 consists of 12 residues. V gave up 4 bases and J gave up 2 bases; unmatched junction bases: 1. Germline V gene data show CDR1 as SQVTM and CDR2 as ANQGSEA. The CDR3 bases are TGCAGCGTTGTGGACAGGAACTATGGCTACACCTTC. Protein sequence: CSVVDRNYGYTF.

The sample holds a few counts of this clonotype. The rearrangement joins TRBV28 to TRBJ1-4, with TRBD1 as a possible D gene (6 bases). The germline V gene encodes CDR1 MDHEN and CDR2 SYDVKM. This CDR3 region has 15 residues. Trimming shortened V by 8 bases and J by 8 bases, and 21 bases separated the two germline ends. CDR3 sequence reads: CASSRGGAGREKLFF. The CDR3 nucleotides are TGTGCCAGCTCCCGAGGGGGGGCGGGGAGAGAAAAACTGTTTTTT.

V is TRBV7-9 and J is TRBJ2-7; the D is unclear. V dropped 4 bases and J dropped 0 bases, with 7 bases sitting between them. CDR3 length: 13 amino acids. CDR1 is SEHNR and CDR2 is FQNEAQ in the germline V gene (reference sequence). CDR3 coding DNA: TGTGCCAGCAGCTCCGGAGTCTCCTACGAGCAGTACTTC. It specifies CASSSGVSYEQYF. The complete variable domain, with remaining parts taken from reference TRBV7-9 and TRBJ2-7, reads DTGVSQNPRHKITKRGQNVTFRCDPISEHNRLYWYRQTLGQGPEFLTYFQNEAQLEKSRLLSDRFSAERPKGSFSTLEIQRTEQGDSAMYLCASSSGVSYEQYFGPGTRLTVT.

There are a few counts of this clonotype. The chain uses TRBV14 and TRBJ2-3; the D gene is possibly TRBD1 (5 bases). Trimming pared 4 bases from V and 0 bases from J, leaving 14 bases between. The CDR3 is 16 amino acids. The germline gives CDR1 SGHDN, CDR2 FVKESK. Here the CDR3 reads CASSPIQVSSTDTQYF. In DNA form, the CDR3 reads TGTGCCAGCAGCCCGATACAGGTGTCTAGCACAGATACGCAGTATTTT.